This TCR beta chain was retrieved from a study of glioma-infiltrating T cells after dendritic cell vaccination. Study-wide background: Samples are from glioblastoma patients in Phase I and II dendritic cell vaccine trials.

After removal of 4 bases from V and 6 bases from J, the junction contained 9 bases not matched to a gene. The CDR3 extends over 16 amino acids. Germline CDR1 MDHEN, CDR2 SYDVKM. The immunoSEQ assay amplified TCRB CDR3 from up to roughly 2 ug DNA. Amplification used 60 V beta primers and 13 J beta primers. Repertoires were generated with immunoSEQ multiplex PCR, while TCRdb's copy carries only in-frame clones and drops some. The sample holds 93,000 or so clones, 79% seen once. The receptor was isolated from a human donor with glioblastoma. The chain couples TRBV28 to TRBJ2-4; 10 nucleotides line up with TRBD2. Sequences were derived from blood, sampled before dendritic cell vaccination. CDR3 nucleotide sequence: TGTGCCAGCAGTTCGCCCGGGACTAGCGCTGGAAACATTCAGTACTTC. This gives the protein CASSSPGTSAGNIQYF.